This T cell receptor beta chain is from a study of T cells in Graves' hyperthyroidism and ophthalmopathy. Study-wide context: Peripheral blood was drawn at first diagnosis, prior to all treatment.

There were TCR beta CDR3 regions amplified from RNA transcripts. The HTBI primer set drove a first-round RT-PCR of the TCR CDR3. TCRdb re-called the multiplex PCR reads with MiXCR, one entry per CDR3 protein. The data contain fewer than 550,000 distinct CDR3 sequences, around 14% of them singletons. The V gene's germline CDR1 is ENHRY and CDR2 SYGVKD. The trim removed 3 bases at V and 4 bases at J, leaving 6 bases unmatched. The CDR3 length is 15 residues. Findings and caveats of the study: Ophthalmopathy could be told apart from stable hyperthyroidism with a 13 V-J model. It was a median roughly 6.5 months before onset that the model predicted ophthalmopathy.

This clonotype was seen at least ten times. The antigen remains undetermined. Subjects aged 18 to 65 presented with newly diagnosed hyperthyroidism of less than 2 months' duration. The V gene is TRBV10-3, the J gene TRBJ2-7; 10 bases are a match to TRBD2. This receptor was identified in a woman aged 18-29 years with Graves' hyperthyroidism. The material sequenced was blood. Written as DNA, the CDR3 is TGTGCCATCAGTGAACAAGCGGGGGGGACATACGAGCAGTACTTC. Protein product: CAISEQAGGTYEQYF.